This entry lists 10 T cell receptor beta chains sequenced from one sample in a study of T cells after yellow fever vaccination. TCRdb ran MiXCR on the 5' RACE reads and lists one entry per CDR3 protein. The sample has 100,000 to 150,000 distinct CDR3 sequences; almost 9% are singletons. The sequenced sample was CD8+ T cells sorted from PBMCs, obtained on the day of the yellow fever booster vaccination. Source of these receptors: a man between 18 and 29 years old who received the YFV17D yellow fever vaccine.

Ten or more counts support this clonotype. This chain links TRBV12-3 or TRBV12-4 with TRBJ1-1, with D hard to call. Between the trimmed V and J ends, which lost 6 bases and 0 bases, there was a span of 11 bases. The CDR3 length is 14 residues. In nucleotides, the CDR3 is TGTGCCAGCAGCCACACCGTTGTGAACACTGAAGCTTTCTTT. It specifies CASSHTVVNTEAFF.

The chain combines TRBV5-6 with TRBJ1-1; TRBD1 matches at 11 bases. With V trimmed by 1 base and J by 7 bases, 9 bases remained unmatched. Germline V gene sequence: CDR1 SGHDT, CDR2 YYEEEE. The CDR3 has 16 amino acids. CDR3 protein: CASSLTGQGALGEAFF. CDR3 nucleotide sequence: TGTGCCAGCAGCTTGACTGGACAGGGGGCGCTAGGTGAAGCTTTCTTT.

This clonotype was observed a handful of times. The chain employs TRBV6-2 or TRBV6-3 and TRBJ1-6; D remains unclear. Between the trimmed V and J ends, which lost 6 bases and 11 bases, there was a span of 11 bases. CDR3 length: 12 amino acids. Germline V gene data show CDR1 as MNHEY and CDR2 as SVGEGT. CDR3 DNA: TGTGCCAGCAGAGGAGCGGATCCACCCCTCCACTTT. Amino acid sequence: CASRGADPPLHF.

This clonotype appeared a few times. This sequence joins TRBV28 and TRBJ2-2, with D uncertain. CDR3 length equals 14 residues. Germline-derived CDR1 and CDR2 are MDHEN and SYDVKM. The ends were cut back, 6 bases at V and 7 bases at J, with 15 bases in the middle. This CDR3 is CASRRIVFIGELFF. The CDR3 region has the DNA TGTGCCAGCAGGAGGATCGTTTTCATCGGGGAGCTGTTTTTT. The full variable domain, completed using reference TRBV28 and TRBJ2-2, is DVKVTQSSRYLVKRTGEKVFLECVQDMDHENMFWYRQDPGLGLRLIYFSYDVKMKEKGDIPEGYSVSREKKERFSLILESASTNQTSMYLCASRRIVFIGELFFGEGSRLTVL.

The chain couples TRBV5-8 to TRBJ2-5, with a tentative D call TRBD2 (7 bases). The germline V gene has CDR1 SGHTS and CDR2 YDEGEE. Trimming took 5 bases from V and 0 from J, leaving 17 bases between them. CDR3 length: 16 residues. CDR3 sequence (DNA): TGTGCCAGCAGGCGGGGGCTGAGGGATTACCAAGAGACCCAGTACTTC. Translation: CASRRGLRDYQETQYF.

This clonotype was seen a handful of times. The CDR3 region has the DNA TGCAGCGGGTACGGGACAGAAAAGTACAATGAGCAGTTCTTC. It encodes CSGYGTEKYNEQFF. This rearrangement joins TRBV29-1 to TRBJ2-1; 7 nucleotides align to TRBD1. CDR3 size: 14 residues. Per the germline V gene, CDR1 is SQVTM and CDR2 is ANQGSEA. V lost 7 bases and J lost 4; bases outside the gene matches: 10.

The sample holds a few counts of this clonotype. The V and J genes are TRBV19 and TRBJ1-5, with D possibly matching TRBD1 (6 bases). Germline CDR1 reads LNHDA; CDR2 reads SQIVND (reference sequence). The CDR3 runs 15 residues. Trimming pared 7 bases from V and 6 bases from J, leaving 19 bases between. The CDR3 region is CASTYIPDSRQPQHF. The CDR3 region has the DNA TGTGCCAGTACCTATATCCCGGACAGTCGTCAGCCCCAGCATTTT.

This clonotype has just a few counts. The chain uses TRBV6-5 and TRBJ2-6; maybe TRBD1 (6 bases). CDR3 size: 17 residues. V lost 5 bases to trimming and J lost 0 bases, with 14 bases between them. The V gene's germline CDR1 is MNHEY and CDR2 SVGAGI. The CDR3 region has the DNA TGTGCCAGCAGTCAGGACAGTGAACTCTCTGGGGCCAACGTCCTGACTTTC. Translating it yields CASSQDSELSGANVLTF.

V gene TRBV20-1 combines with J gene TRBJ2-7, with 8 bases lining up with TRBD2. Germline CDR1 reads DFQATT; CDR2 reads SNEGSKA (reference sequence). Trimming at V came to 6 bases and at J to 4 bases, leaving 11 bases not matched to a gene. The CDR3 extends over 14 amino acids. DNA of the CDR3: TGCAGTGCGGACGACCGGGCGGGGGGATACGAGCAGTACTTC. Protein product: CSADDRAGGYEQYF.

This clonotype was counted a few times. The V gene is TRBV3-1, the J gene TRBJ1-2; maybe TRBD1 (6 bases). CDR1 and CDR2 from the germline V gene are LGHDT and YNNKEL (reference sequence). The CDR3 is 15 residues long. The V end lost 4 bases, the J end lost 5 bases, and 17 bases lay between the germline ends. CDR3 region: CASSPSLGGAYGYTF. The CDR3 bases are TGTGCCAGCAGCCCATCCCTAGGGGGGGCATATGGCTACACCTTC.